These 10 T cell receptor beta chains came from one sample sequenced in a study of OX40 agonist ivuxolimab in advanced cancers. Data came from immunoSEQ multiplex PCR; TCRdb stores just in-frame clones and leaves some out. The data contain some 99,000 clones, approximately 90% of them seen just once; the ten biggest clones take up roughly 0.5%. The sequencing used CD4+ or CD8+ T cells sorted from blood, collected in a trial of the OX40 agonist ivuxolimab. The source of these receptors is an adult with an advanced solid tumor such as melanoma, head and neck, liver or kidney cancer.

This sequence joins TRBV5-1 and TRBJ2-7, with no clear D. The CDR3 extends over 13 amino acids. Germline V CDR1 and CDR2: SGHRS, YFSETQ. Trimming shortened V by 5 bases and J by 3 bases, and 12 bases separated the two germline ends. Here the CDR3 reads CASSRVTGYEQYF. The CDR3 coding sequence is TGCGCCAGCAGTCGGGTGACGGGCTACGAGCAGTACTTC.

The chain joins TRBV7-2 to TRBJ1-5; no firm D call. The CDR3 has 14 residues. Trimming pared 4 bases from V and 6 bases from J, leaving 13 bases between. CDR1 is SGHTA and CDR2 is FQGNSA in the germline V gene. In nucleotides, the CDR3 is TGTGCCAGCAGCTCCGGACCATTAGGTCAGCCCCAGCATTTT. This sequence encodes CASSSGPLGQPQHF.

The chain links TRBV7-3 to TRBJ2-3; TRBD2 might be the D (6 bases). With 5 bases removed from V and 3 bases from J, the gap between germline ends came to 15 bases. Germline V gene sequence: CDR1 SGHTA, CDR2 FQGTGA. This CDR3 contains 15 residues. CDR3 DNA sequence: TGTGCCAGCAGCCCCACGGGAGTAACAACAGATACGCAGTATTTT. Amino acids: CASSPTGVTTDTQYF. The full variable domain, completed using reference TRBV7-3 and TRBJ2-3, is GAGVSQTPSNKVTEKGKYVELRCDPISGHTALYWYRQSLGQGPEFLIYFQGTGAADDSGLPNDRFFAVRPEGSVSTLKIQRTERGDSAVYLCASSPTGVTTDTQYFGPGTRLTVL.

The chain links TRBV19 to TRBJ1-2; the match to TRBD1 covers 9 bases. V trimming: 3 bases; J trimming: 6 bases; junction bases outside the gene matches: 5. The CDR3 runs 14 residues. Per germline, CDR1 LNHDA and CDR2 SQIVND (reference sequence). DNA of the CDR3: TGTGCCAGTAGTATTACCGACAGGGGGGATGGCTACACCTTC. Its translation is CASSITDRGDGYTF.

The rearrangement links TRBV7-2 to TRBJ2-7; D unresolved. CDR1 is SGHTA and CDR2 is FQGNSA in the germline V gene. The CDR3 is made up of 15 amino acids. The V end was cut by 3 bases, the J end by 4 bases, with 16 bases between. The CDR3 nucleotides read TGTGCCAGCAGCTTCCCTGGAGCACGGAGATACGAGCAGTACTTC. Translation: CASSFPGARRYEQYF.

Comments on this clone: Its ends do not fully match the called genes, so a read error is possible. The rearrangement joins TRBV5-1 to TRBJ1-1; possible D gene TRBD1, 6 bases. This CDR3 has 17 amino acids. The germline V gene encodes CDR1 SGHRS and CDR2 YFSETQ. The CDR3 region is CASTLEGRAGASTEAFF. CDR3 coding DNA: TGCGCCAGCACCTTGGAAGGACGCGCAGGGGCGAGCACTGAAGCTTTCTTT.

This clone has more than one count but fewer than ten. V and J are TRBV14 and TRBJ2-7; D ambiguous. The V end was cut by 2 bases, the J end by 1 base, with 0 bases between. This CDR3 region has 11 residues. Germline V gene lookup returns CDR1 SGHDN and CDR2 FVKESK. CDR3 DNA sequence: TGTGCCAGCAGCCAATCCTACGAGCAGTACTTC. As protein: CASSQSYEQYF.

This chain connects TRBV2 to TRBJ1-2, with D possibly being TRBD1 (5 bases). The CDR3 runs 14 residues. Germline V gene lookup returns CDR1 SNHLY and CDR2 FYNNEI. Trimming cost V 6 bases and J 6 bases, with 17 bases left between them. CDR3 sequence: CASSPNGGRDGYTF. Written as DNA, the CDR3 is TGTGCCAGCAGCCCAAACGGGGGGAGGGATGGCTACACCTTC.

The rearrangement uses TRBV28 and TRBJ2-5, with D perhaps being TRBD1 or TRBD2 (5 bases each). Looked up from germline, CDR1 is MDHEN and CDR2 is SYDVKM. The V end was cut by 3 bases, the J end by 7 bases, with 15 bases between. This CDR3 is built from 14 residues. CDR3 protein: CASSFGGTFGTQYF. CDR3 DNA: TGTGCCAGCAGTTTCGGTGGGACCTTCGGGACCCAGTACTTC.

The rearrangement links TRBV27 to TRBJ1-2, with D maybe TRBD1 (5 bases). Germline CDR1 is MNHEY and CDR2 is SMNVEV (reference sequence). CDR3 length: 15 amino acids. The V gene lost 5 bases and the J gene lost 3 bases, with 16 bases spanning the gap. CDR3 sequence reads: CASSPRQPRYYGYTF. The CDR3, as DNA: TGTGCCAGCAGTCCTCGACAGCCCCGTTACTATGGCTACACCTTC.